A selection of T cell receptor beta chains follows, all from one sample in a study of prognosis after radiotherapy for stage I lung cancer. A single record per CDR3 protein comes from TCRdb applying MiXCR to the multiplex PCR reads. The sample has 30,000 or so distinct CDR3 sequences, about 29% seen once. The source material was PBMCs, sampled before or after stereotactic body radiation therapy (not recorded which). These receptors came from a donor over 45 with non-small cell lung cancer. The CDR3 runs from the conserved cysteine through the conserved F or W. The D gene is left open where the match is weak. Size tells how often a clone was seen (once, few, many) or the class of an expanded clone, and some rows leave it out.

TRBV28	TRBJ1-5	-	many	TGTGCCAGCAGTGCCCCTGGGGGGGCCTATCAGCCCCAGCATTTT	CASSAPGGAYQPQHF
TRBV11-2	TRBJ2-4	-	many	TGTGCCAGCAGCTTAGGAGGTGATCTAGTCAAAAACATTCAGTACTTC	CASSLGGDLVKNIQYF
TRBV24-1	TRBJ2-3	-	-	TGTGCCACCAGTGACACTACGGTAGGCGGCACAGATACGCAGTATTTT	CATSDTTVGGTDTQYF
TRBV7-2	TRBJ1-1	-	many	TGTGCCAGCAGCTTAGCGGCTGGCTTGGGGGAAGCTTTCTTT	CASSLAAGLGEAFF
TRBV27	TRBJ2-2	-	many	TGTGCCAGCAGTTTAAAGGGGAGTTGGGACACCGGGGAGCTGTTTTTT	CASSLKGSWDTGELFF
TRBV30	TRBJ1-4	-	many	TGTGCCTACTCTTTGGGGGAAGGGGGTGAAAAACTGTTTTTT	CAYSLGEGGEKLFF
TRBV6-9	TRBJ1-4	-	many	TGTGCCAGCAGTTTCCCGGGGGGAACGGCTAATGAAAAACTGTTTTTT	CASSFPGGTANEKLFF
TRBV19	TRBJ2-1	TRBD2	many	TGTGCCAGTAGTTTAGGGACTAGCGATGAGCAGTTCTTC	CASSLGTSDEQFF
TRBV11-2	TRBJ2-5	-	-	TGTGCCAGCAGCCAGACGCTAGCCCAAGAGACCCAGTACTTC	CASSQTLAQETQYF
TRBV5-4	TRBJ2-3	TRBD2	few	TGTGCCAGCAGTTTGGGACTAGCGGGATTTCCAGATACGCAGTATTTT	CASSLGLAGFPDTQYF
TRBV5-1	TRBJ1-2	TRBD1	many	TGCGCCAGCAGCCAGGACAGGGGCGGCTACACCTTC	CASSQDRGGYTF
TRBV9	TRBJ2-2	TRBD2	-	TGTGCCAGCAGCTTTAGCGGGAGCTGGGCCGGGGAGCTGTTTTTT	CASSFSGSWAGELFF
TRBV4-1	TRBJ1-5	-	many	TGCGCCAGCAGCCAAGAAGGCTTGGGCCAGAATCAGCCCCAGCATTTT	CASSQEGLGQNQPQHF
TRBV19	TRBJ2-3	-	once	TGTGCCAGTAGTATGGGGGGCACAGATACGCAGTATTTT	CASSMGGTDTQYF
TRBV18	TRBJ2-5	TRBD1	-	TGTGCCAGCTCAGCTTTGGGACAGGGAGCTGGGACCCAGTACTTC	CASSALGQGAGTQYF
TRBV28	TRBJ1-2	-	many	TGTGCCAGCAGTCCCCCCTGGGCCACCAACTATGGCTACACCTTC	CASSPPWATNYGYTF
TRBV24-1	TRBJ2-1	-	many	TGTGCCACCAGTGAACCGGGACGGGGCTACAATGAGCAGTTCTTC	CATSEPGRGYNEQFF
TRBV19	TRBJ2-1	-	many	TGTGCCGGTAGTATATCCGGGGTCGCGGGACCCTACAATGAGCAGTTCTTC	CAGSISGVAGPYNEQFF
TRBV20-1	TRBJ2-2	TRBD1	many	TGCAGTGCTAGAGATAGAAGACAGGGAAGGATCGGGGAGCTGTTTTTT	CSARDRRQGRIGELFF
TRBV27	TRBJ1-1	-	many	TGTGCCAGCAGTTTTAATGGGGACACTGAAGCTTTCTTT	CASSFNGDTEAFF
TRBV10-2	TRBJ1-1	-	many	TGCGCCAGCACTGAGAGGGGGGATGAAGCTTTCTTT	CASTERGDEAFF
TRBV29-1	TRBJ2-3	TRBD2	many	TGCAGCGTTCAGCGGGAGTCAGATACGCAGTATTTT	CSVQRESDTQYF